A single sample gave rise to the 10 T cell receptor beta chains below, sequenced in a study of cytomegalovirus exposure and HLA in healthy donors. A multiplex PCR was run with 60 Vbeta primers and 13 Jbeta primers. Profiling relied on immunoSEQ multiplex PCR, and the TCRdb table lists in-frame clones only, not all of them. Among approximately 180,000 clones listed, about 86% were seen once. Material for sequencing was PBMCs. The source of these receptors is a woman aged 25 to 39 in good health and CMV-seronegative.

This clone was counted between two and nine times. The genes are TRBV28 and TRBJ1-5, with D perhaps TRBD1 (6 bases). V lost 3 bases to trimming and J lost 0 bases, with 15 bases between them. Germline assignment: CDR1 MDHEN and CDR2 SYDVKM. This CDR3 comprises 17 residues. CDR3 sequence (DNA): TGTGCCAGCAGTTTCGGGGGGGCCTCTTATAGCAATCAGCCCCAGCATTTT. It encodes CASSFGGASYSNQPQHF.

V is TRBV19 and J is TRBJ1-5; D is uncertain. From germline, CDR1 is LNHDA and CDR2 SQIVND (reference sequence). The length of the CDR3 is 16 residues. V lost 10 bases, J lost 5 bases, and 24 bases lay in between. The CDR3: CATSPRAGESYQPQHF. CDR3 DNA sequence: TGTGCCACAAGCCCGAGAGCCGGGGAGTCGTATCAGCCCCAGCATTTT.

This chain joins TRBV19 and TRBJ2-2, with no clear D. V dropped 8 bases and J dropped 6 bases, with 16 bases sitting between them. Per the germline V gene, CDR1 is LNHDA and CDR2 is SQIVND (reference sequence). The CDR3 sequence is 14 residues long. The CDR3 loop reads CASHISNVPGELFF. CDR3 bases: TGTGCCAGTCACATCTCCAACGTCCCCGGGGAGCTGTTTTTT.

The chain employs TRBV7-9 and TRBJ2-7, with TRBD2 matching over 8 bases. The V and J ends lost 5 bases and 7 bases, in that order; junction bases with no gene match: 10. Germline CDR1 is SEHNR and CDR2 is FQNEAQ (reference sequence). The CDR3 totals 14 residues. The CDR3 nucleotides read TGTGCCAGCAGCCCCGTGGGACTAGGGGAGGAGCAGTACTTC. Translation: CASSPVGLGEEQYF.

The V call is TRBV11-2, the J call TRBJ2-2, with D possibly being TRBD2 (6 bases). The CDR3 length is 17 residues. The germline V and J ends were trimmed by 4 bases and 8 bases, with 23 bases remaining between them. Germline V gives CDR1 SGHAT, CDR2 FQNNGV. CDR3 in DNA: TGTGCCAGCAGCTCCCTTAGCGGAACGGCAAAGCGGGGGGAGCTGTTTTTT. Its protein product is CASSSLSGTAKRGELFF. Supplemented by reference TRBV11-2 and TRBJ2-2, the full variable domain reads EAGVAQSPRYKIIEKRQSVAFWCNPISGHATLYWYQQILGQGPKLLIQFQNNGVVDDSQLPKDRFSAERLKGVDSTLKIQPAKLEDSAVYLCASSSLSGTAKRGELFFGEGSRLTVL.

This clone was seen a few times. CDR3 in amino acids: CASSVGLAGTSYNEQFF. CDR3 DNA: TGTGCCAGCAGCGTCGGACTAGCGGGGACATCCTACAATGAGCAGTTCTTC. The chain recombines TRBV9 with TRBJ2-1, with 12 bases aligning to TRBD2. The trim removed 2 bases at V and 1 base at J, leaving 4 bases unmatched. Looked up from germline, CDR1 is SGDLS and CDR2 is YYNGEE. The CDR3 is 17 residues long.

The CDR3 sequence is CASSSPTGLTEKLFF. DNA of the CDR3: TGTGCCAGCAGCTCCCCGACAGGGTTGACAGAAAAACTGTTTTTT. The gene calls are TRBV7-9 and TRBJ1-4; 7 bases line up with TRBD1. After removal of 4 bases from V and 8 bases from J, the junction contained 10 bases not matched to a gene. This CDR3 contains 15 residues. Looked up from germline, CDR1 is SEHNR and CDR2 is FQNEAQ (reference sequence).

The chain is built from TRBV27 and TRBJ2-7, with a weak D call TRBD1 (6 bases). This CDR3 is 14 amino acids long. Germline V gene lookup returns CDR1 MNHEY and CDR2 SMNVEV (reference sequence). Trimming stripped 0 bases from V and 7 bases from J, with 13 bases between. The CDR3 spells CASSLSGRGREQYF. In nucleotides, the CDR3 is TGTGCCAGCAGTTTATCGGGCAGGGGCAGGGAGCAGTACTTC.

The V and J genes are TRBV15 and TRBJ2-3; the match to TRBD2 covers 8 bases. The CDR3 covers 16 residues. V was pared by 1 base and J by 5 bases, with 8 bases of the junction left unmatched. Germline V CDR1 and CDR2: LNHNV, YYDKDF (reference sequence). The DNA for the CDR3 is TGTGCCACCAGCAGAGGCTTTAGCGGGAATGAAGATACGCAGTATTTT. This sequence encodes CATSRGFSGNEDTQYF.

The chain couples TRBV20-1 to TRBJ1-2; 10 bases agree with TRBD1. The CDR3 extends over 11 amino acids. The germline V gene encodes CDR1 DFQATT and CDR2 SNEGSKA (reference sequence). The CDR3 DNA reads TGCAGCGACAGGGGGCTGTATGGCTACACCTTC. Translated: CSDRGLYGYTF.